This T cell receptor beta chain was retrieved from a study of OX40 agonist ivuxolimab in advanced cancers. Study overall: Ivuxolimab, an antibody that agonizes OX40 (CD134), was administered to the patients. Administration of intravenous ivuxolimab to patients occurred every 2 weeks at 0.01 to 10 mg/kg.

This clone was counted a few times. The antigen is not known. General study points: Partial responders dosed at 0.1-3.0 mg/kg displayed clonal expansion ranking among the lowest. CD4+ and CD8+ blood T cells expanded clonally by week 6 at 0.1 to 3.0 mg/kg.

Produced via immunoSEQ multiplex PCR; TCRdb's table is partial and in-frame only. In the table there are around 98,000 clones, approximately 88% of which are singletons. This CDR3 is built from 12 residues. Germline V gene data show CDR1 as LNHDA and CDR2 as SQIVND (reference sequence). V lost 5 bases and J lost 1, with 6 bases in between. The chain is built from TRBV19 and TRBJ2-7, with D unresolved. The sequence was obtained from an adult with an advanced solid tumor such as melanoma, head and neck, liver or kidney cancer. This material consisted of CD4+ or CD8+ T cells sorted from blood, taken in a trial of the OX40 agonist ivuxolimab. In nucleotides, the CDR3 is TGTGCCAGTAGTGGGAATTCCTACGAGCAGTACTTC. Translating gives CASSGNSYEQYF. The full variable domain, completed using reference TRBV19 and TRBJ2-7, is DGGITQSPKYLFRKEGQNVTLSCEQNLNHDAMYWYRQDPGQGLRLIYYSQIVNDFQKGDIAEGYSVSREKKESFPLTVTSAQKNPTAFYLCASSGNSYEQYFGPGTRLTVT.